The next 3 T cell receptor beta chains were all read from a single sample in a study of cytomegalovirus exposure and HLA in healthy donors. The primer mix had 60 Vbeta and 13 Jbeta primers. Only in-frame clones appear in the TCRdb table, and some are missing; sequencing was by immunoSEQ multiplex PCR. This repertoire includes 70,000 to 80,000 clones. The sample was PBMCs. Source of these receptors: a man aged 35-49 years in good health and CMV-seronegative.

The V and J genes are TRBV6-1 and TRBJ2-7; TRBD2 matches at 14 bases. This CDR3 spans 14 amino acids. V trimming: 5 bases; J trimming: 7 bases; junction bases outside the gene matches: 4. Germline V gene data show CDR1 as MNHNS and CDR2 as SASEGT. CDR3 in DNA: TGTGCCAGCAGTTGGGGACTAGCGGGGGAGGAGCAGTACTTC. It specifies CASSWGLAGEEQYF.

This chain uses TRBV4-1 with TRBJ1-1, with D unclear. The germline V gene has CDR1 MGHRA and CDR2 YSYEKL. CDR3 length: 15 residues. V lost 3 bases, J lost 8 bases, and 19 bases lay in between. CDR3 sequence: CASSHERRRLQEAFF. The CDR3 region has the DNA TGCGCCAGCAGCCATGAAAGGAGGAGGCTTCAGGAAGCTTTCTTT.

This chain uses TRBV5-6 with TRBJ1-1; no firm D call. The CDR3 runs 13 residues. Trimming cost V 4 bases and J 1 base, with 8 bases left between them. Germline V gene data show CDR1 as SGHDT and CDR2 as YYEEEE. The CDR3 nucleotides read TGTGCCAGCAGCAGAACAAAGAACACTGAAGCTTTCTTT. Encoded protein: CASSRTKNTEAFF. The entire variable domain, with the rest obtained from reference TRBV5-6 and TRBJ1-1, is as follows: DAGVTQSPTHLIKTRGQQVTLRCSPKSGHDTVSWYQQALGQGPQFIFQYYEEEERQRGNFPDRFSGHQFPNYSSELNVNALLLGDSALYLCASSRTKNTEAFFGQGTRLTVV.